Each of the 4 T cell receptor beta chains below was sequenced from the same sample in a study of tumor-infiltrating lymphocytes in primary liver carcinoma. Total RNA amounting to around 530 ng was the source from which TCR beta cDNA was made with a constant-region primer. Sequencing libraries for TCR beta derived from three nested multiplex PCR rounds that used slightly modified ARM-PCR. TRBV1-TRBV30 forward primers paired with a C-beta reverse primer were used in the first two PCR rounds, which ran approximately 10 cycles each. TCRdb re-called the multiplex PCR reads with MiXCR, one entry per CDR3 protein. The repertoire holds approximately 190,000 distinct CDR3 sequences, with 70% to 90% as singletons. Co-extracted RNA and DNA came from roughly 20-30 mg of unsorted bulk tissue. Input material: tumor tissue from primary liver carcinoma. These TCRs come from a man aged 40-49 years with primary liver carcinoma and hepatitis B virus infection.

As for this clonotype: One end of the junction fails to match germline, which may point to a read error. CDR3 in DNA: TGTGCCAGCAGCCTAAAAGGGGGACTGACGTATCAGCTCCAGCGTTTT. Its protein product is CASSLKGGLTYQLQRF. This chain uses TRBV11-2 with TRBJ1-5, with D perhaps TRBD1 (6 bases). The CDR3 is made up of 16 amino acids. Germline loops: CDR1 SGHAT, CDR2 FQNNGV.

Concerning this clonotype: One base away lies a much larger clone, so this may be a sequencing read error. The chain combines TRBV5-1 with TRBJ2-2; 7 positions match TRBD1. CDR3 length equals 17 residues. The germline CDR1 and CDR2 sequences are SGHRS and YFSETQ. This CDR3 reads CASSHRLDRVNTWELFF. The CDR3 DNA reads as TGCGCCAGCAGCCATCGGCTCGACAGGGTGAACACCTGGGAGCTGTTTTTT.

This clonotype was counted once. The conserved phenylalanine or tryptophan is not found at the CDR3 terminus, so this likely reflects a read error. The CDR3 DNA follows: TGTGCCAGCAGTTTAGAACTACCGACTAGCGGGAACTCCTACAATGAGCAGTTCCTC. Amino acid sequence: CASSLELPTSGNSYNEQFL. The chain recombines TRBV12-3 or TRBV12-4 with TRBJ2-1; 11 nucleotides line up with TRBD2. This CDR3 region has 19 residues. After removal of 1 base from V and 0 bases from J, the junction contained 8 bases not matched to a gene.

About this clonotype itself: The junction and the germline gene differ at one end; a read error may be behind it. CDR3 bases: TGCGCCAGCAGCATGCGGGGAGACAGGGGCATTTCCTTCTCTGGGGCCAACGTCCTGACTTTC. Its translation is CASSMRGDRGISFSGANVLTF. This chain connects TRBV11-2 to TRBJ2-6, with 8 bases matching TRBD1. Germline CDR1 reads SGHAT; CDR2 reads FQNNGV. The CDR3 is made up of 21 amino acids.